The sequence of this T cell receptor beta chain was determined in a study of shared clonotypes between healthy human individuals. Study-wide context: Every donor yielded three CD4 naive, three CD4 memory, two CD8 naive and one CD8 memory plate. Findings of the study overall: Among non-shared clonotypes, generation probabilities were lower than among those shared by all four donors.

A remark on this clone: Its target is not known.

Genomic DNA belonging to each subset was distributed in equal measure over several immunoSEQ plates. Per the original methods: Because ImmunoSEQ provided only junction sequences with no quality scores, the filtering differed. Here immunoSEQ multiplex PCR was the method, and the copy in TCRdb shows in-frame clones only, minus some. The V and J calls and clone size come from that table; D and trimming were worked out from the DNA. Among around 2.5 million clones, roughly 93% were seen once, and the ten largest hold approximately 0.36%. This clonotype was sampled from a man between 18 and 35 years old in good health. Some clones in this sample may be carry-over from other donors' samples. Sequencing was done on a sample of naive CD4+ T cells from PBMCs. The subset denotes: CD45RA+ positively selected.

CDR3 nucleotides: TGCGCCAGCAGTCTAGACACGGACGGGACTTTGGGGGACACCATATATTTT. It yields the protein CASSLDTDGTLGDTIYF. The gene calls are TRBV5-1 and TRBJ1-3, with D possibly TRBD1 on 5 matching bases. Germline V gene sequence: CDR1 SGHRS, CDR2 YFSETQ. This CDR3 contains 17 residues. Trimming cost V 5 bases and J 8 bases, with 26 bases left between them.